This record covers a single T cell receptor beta chain. The data were taken from a study of blood T cell repertoires in COVID-19. The CDR3 covers 15 residues. After removal of 5 bases from V and 5 bases from J, the junction contained 6 bases not matched to a gene. Germline V gene data show CDR1 as SEHNR and CDR2 as FQNEAQ (reference sequence). Profiling relied on immunoSEQ multiplex PCR, and the TCRdb table lists in-frame clones only, not all of them. The table lists over 130,000 clones, more than 65% of them singletons, with more than 7% in the top ten. The sample consisted of peripheral blood. The TCR was taken from a human donor in a cohort sampled during active COVID-19. V is TRBV7-9 and J is TRBJ2-5; 12 bases align to TRBD2. CDR3 sequence reads: CASSPGTSGLETQYF. As DNA, the CDR3 is TGTGCCAGCAGCCCAGGGACTAGCGGGTTGGAGACCCAGTACTTC.